These 29 T cell receptor beta chains share one sample of origin, sequenced in a study of cytomegalovirus exposure and HLA in healthy donors. PCR used 60 Vbeta primers and 13 Jbeta primers. The repertoire was sequenced with immunoSEQ multiplex PCR; TCRdb's copy has only in-frame clones and lacks some. This table has 200,000 or so clones, 81% appearing once. The sequencing sample was made of PBMCs. The receptors were gathered from a woman in her late teens or twenties in good health and CMV-seropositive.

The V gene is TRBV4-1, the J gene TRBJ1-4, with TRBD1 as a possible D gene (5 bases). Per the germline V gene, CDR1 is MGHRA and CDR2 is YSYEKL. V was clipped by 1 base and J by 7 bases, with 16 bases between them. The CDR3 extends over 16 amino acids. CDR3 coding DNA: TGCGCCAGCAGCCAAGGACTCGGAGGGCAGGGTGAAAAACTGTTTTTT. Encoded protein: CASSQGLGGQGEKLFF.

The gene calls are TRBV6-1 and TRBJ2-3; D uncertain. V dropped 4 bases and J dropped 3 bases, with 5 bases sitting between them. The V gene's germline CDR1 is MNHNS and CDR2 SASEGT. The CDR3 contains 12 residues. Here the CDR3 reads CASSALTDTQYF. In DNA, the CDR3 is TGTGCCAGCAGTGCCCTTACAGATACGCAGTATTTT.

The chain links TRBV2 to TRBJ2-5; 9 bases agree with TRBD2. Germline lookup yields CDR1 SNHLY and CDR2 FYNNEI. The CDR3 has 17 amino acids. V shed 5 bases, J shed 4 bases, and the junction held 14 bases outside the gene matches. CDR3 region: CASSQEFGGGAGETQYF. The CDR3 DNA reads as TGTGCCAGCAGTCAAGAATTCGGCGGGGGGGCCGGAGAGACCCAGTACTTC.

Turning to this clone: This sample includes further DNA sequences coding for the same CDR3. The chain is built from TRBV6-4 and TRBJ2-3; 10 bases align to TRBD2. The CDR3 extends over 16 amino acids. Trimming took 1 base from V and 0 from J; bases not matched to a gene: 1. Germline V gene data show CDR1 as MRHNA and CDR2 as SNTAGT. As DNA, the CDR3 is TGTGCCAGCAGTGACTTAGCGGGGGGTAGCACAGATACGCAGTATTTT. Translating gives CASSDLAGGSTDTQYF.

The chain uses TRBV27 and TRBJ1-4; a possible D gene is TRBD1 (5 bases). Germline V CDR1 and CDR2: MNHEY, SMNVEV (reference sequence). The CDR3 runs to 14 residues. Trimming pared 5 bases from V and 7 bases from J, leaving 14 bases between. CDR3 bases: TGTGCCAGCAGTCTGCAGGGTAATGGTGAAAAACTGTTTTTT. This gives the protein CASSLQGNGEKLFF. The full variable domain, in which reference TRBV27 and TRBJ1-4 provide the parts outside the CDR3, is EAQVTQNPRYLITVTGKKLTVTCSQNMNHEYMSWYRQDPGLGLRQIYYSMNVEVTDKGDVPEGYKVSRKEKRNFPLILESPSPNQTSLYFCASSLQGNGEKLFFGSGTQLSVL.

This clone has just a few counts. The chain uses TRBV27 and TRBJ2-1, with TRBD1 matching over 8 bases. V was pared by 2 bases and J by 8 bases, with 5 bases of the junction left unmatched. The CDR3 totals 14 residues. Germline V gene lookup returns CDR1 MNHEY and CDR2 SMNVEV (reference sequence). The CDR3: CASSLRTGYDEQFF. The CDR3 region has the DNA TGTGCCAGCAGTTTACGGACAGGGTATGATGAGCAGTTCTTC.

This CDR3 reads CASSRGGGAEQYF. The DNA for the CDR3 is TGTGCCAGCAGCCGGGGGGGTGGGGCGGAGCAGTACTTC. The chain is built from TRBV7-9 and TRBJ2-7; 8 bases line up with TRBD2. In germline, CDR1 is SEHNR, CDR2 FQNEAQ (reference sequence). The CDR3 totals 13 residues. V lost 5 bases, J lost 7 bases, and 7 bases stayed unmatched.

The V call is TRBV7-3, the J call TRBJ2-3; TRBD2 matches 11 bases. Germline-derived CDR1 and CDR2 are SGHTA and FQGTGA. This CDR3 spans 16 amino acids. V lost 5 bases and J lost 4; bases outside the gene matches: 8. The CDR3 is CASSTRVSGGADTQYF. The CDR3 DNA sequence: TGTGCCAGCAGCACCCGGGTTAGCGGGGGGGCAGATACGCAGTATTTT. The full variable domain, in which reference TRBV7-3 and TRBJ2-3 provide the parts outside the CDR3, is GAGVSQTPSNKVTEKGKYVELRCDPISGHTALYWYRQSLGQGPEFLIYFQGTGAADDSGLPNDRFFAVRPEGSVSTLKIQRTERGDSAVYLCASSTRVSGGADTQYFGPGTRLTVL.

The J gene is TRBJ1-5, the V gene TRBV5-6; 8 bases match TRBD1. There are 16 residues in the CDR3. The ends lost 4 bases at V and 2 bases at J; junction bases unmatched: 8. Germline CDR1 is SGHDT and CDR2 is YYEEEE. This CDR3 is CASSGQGIGGNQPQHF. The DNA of the CDR3 is TGTGCCAGCAGCGGACAGGGAATTGGGGGCAATCAGCCCCAGCATTTT.

This rearrangement joins TRBV6-1 to TRBJ2-5; a weak D match, TRBD2 (5 bases). Germline V gives CDR1 MNHNS, CDR2 SASEGT. The V and J ends lost 3 bases and 5 bases respectively, with 19 bases between them. This CDR3 contains 16 residues. The CDR3, as DNA: TGTGCCAGCAGTGACGGGAAGGTTCAAGTAGTCGAGACCCAGTACTTC. As protein: CASSDGKVQVVETQYF.

Comment on this clone: Germline is not matched at one junction end, which may reflect a read error. Distinct nucleotide sequences in the sample also encode this CDR3. This chain connects TRBV6-1 to TRBJ1-4, with TRBD1 as a possible D gene (6 bases). The CDR3 contains 15 residues. Germline CDR1 reads MNHNS; CDR2 reads SASEGT. The CDR3 loop reads CASSVQGWAGEKLFF. Written as DNA, the CDR3 is TGTGCCAGCAGTGTACAGGGATGGGCAGGAGAAAAGCTGTTTTTT.

This clone was seen a few times. V is TRBV7-3 and J is TRBJ1-5; 12 bases agree with TRBD1. Germline assignment: CDR1 SGHTA and CDR2 FQGTGA. V was pared by 1 base and J by 5 bases, with 12 bases of the junction left unmatched. CDR3 size: 19 residues. Here the CDR3 DNA reads TGTGCCAGCAGCTTAAAGTATGGGACAGGGGGCGAGGATCATCAGCCCCAGCATTTT. It translates to CASSLKYGTGGEDHQPQHF. Based on the CDR3 plus reference TRBV7-3 and TRBJ1-5, the full variable domain is GAGVSQTPSNKVTEKGKYVELRCDPISGHTALYWYRQSLGQGPEFLIYFQGTGAADDSGLPNDRFFAVRPEGSVSTLKIQRTERGDSAVYLCASSLKYGTGGEDHQPQHFGDGTRLSIL.

The V gene is TRBV6-5, the J gene TRBJ1-2; 9 bases match TRBD1. Germline CDR1 is MNHEY and CDR2 is SVGAGI. V lost 5 bases to trimming and J lost 6 bases; unmatched junction nucleotides: 7. This CDR3 has 14 amino acids. CDR3 bases: TGTGCCAGCAGTCGTACCAGGACAGGGGATGGCTACACCTTC. As protein: CASSRTRTGDGYTF.

The chain recombines TRBV2 with TRBJ2-7, with 10 nucleotides matching TRBD2. There are 15 residues in the CDR3. Germline CDR1 and CDR2: SNHLY and FYNNEI. V lost 7 bases to trimming and J lost 2 bases; unmatched junction nucleotides: 8. This CDR3 reads CASKEYSGGTYEQYV. The CDR3 nucleotides read TGTGCCAGCAAGGAGTATAGCGGGGGGACCTACGAGCAGTACGTC.

This clone was picked up a small number of times. The chain carries TRBV9 and TRBJ2-1, with TRBD1 identical over 7 bases. The V segment lost 2 bases and the J segment 8 bases; nucleotides outside the gene matches: 4. Germline-derived CDR1 and CDR2 are SGDLS and YYNGEE. The CDR3 consists of 13 residues. CDR3 loop: CASSVWDSDEQFF. The CDR3 DNA reads as TGTGCCAGCAGCGTGTGGGACAGCGATGAGCAGTTCTTC.

On this clone itself: The junction differs from germline at one of its ends, possibly a read error. This chain links TRBV7-9 with TRBJ2-5, with 8 nucleotides matching TRBD2. Looked up from germline, CDR1 is SEHNR and CDR2 is FQNEAQ (reference sequence). CDR3 length equals 16 residues. The CDR3 region has the DNA TGTTCCAGCAGCATTCGGAGCGGGGGCAACCAAGAGACCCAGTACTTC. Encoded protein: CSSSIRSGGNQETQYF.

As regards this clone: Other DNA variants within this sample encode the same CDR3. The chain carries TRBV30 and TRBJ1-2; the D is unclear. CDR1 and CDR2 (germline): GTSNPN, SVGIG (reference sequence). CDR3 length equals 13 residues. The V end lost 0 bases, the J end lost 1 base, and 6 bases lay between the germline ends. The CDR3 nucleotides read TGTGCCTGGAGTGTAAACAGTAACTATGGCTACACCTTC. Protein product: CAWSVNSNYGYTF.

This clone has only a few counts. The J gene is TRBJ2-6, the V gene TRBV30; no definite D call. The germline CDR1 and CDR2 sequences are GTSNPN and SVGIG (reference sequence). This CDR3 spans 15 amino acids. Between the trimmed V and J ends, which lost 4 bases and 0 bases, there was a span of 10 bases. CDR3 nucleotides: TGTGCCTGGATTAGCTTCAGCTCTGGGGCCAACGTCCTGACTTTC. This codes for CAWISFSSGANVLTF.

The genes are TRBV19 and TRBJ2-6, with D tentatively TRBD1 (5 bases). The CDR3 has 15 amino acids. Per germline, CDR1 LNHDA and CDR2 SQIVND (reference sequence). V was pared by 6 bases and J by 1 base, with 10 bases between. Here the CDR3 reads CASRLSGSGANVLTF. The DNA of the CDR3 is TGTGCCAGTAGGTTATCAGGGTCTGGGGCCAACGTCCTGACTTTC.

The chain is built from TRBV18 and TRBJ1-2; D remains ambiguous. Germline CDR1 is KGHSH and CDR2 is LQKENI. The CDR3 covers 15 residues. With 0 bases removed from V and 0 bases from J, the gap between germline ends came to 8 bases. CDR3 bases: TGTGCCAGCTCACCACCGGGCATTCCTAACTATGGCTACACCTTC. This encodes CASSPPGIPNYGYTF.

V is TRBV14 and J is TRBJ2-7, with D possibly being TRBD1 (6 bases). V was trimmed by 6 bases and J by 0 bases, leaving 9 bases between them. This CDR3 has 13 residues. Germline CDR1 is SGHDN and CDR2 is FVKESK. The CDR3 here is CASRDSNSYEQYF. The CDR3 DNA is TGTGCCAGCAGGGACAGCAACTCCTACGAGCAGTACTTC. Variable domain in full (rest from reference TRBV14 and TRBJ2-7): EAGVTQFPSHSVIEKGQTVTLRCDPISGHDNLYWYRRVMGKEIKFLLHFVKESKQDESGMPNNRFLAERTGGTYSTLKVQPAELEDSGVYFCASRDSNSYEQYFGPGTRLTVT.

The chain is built from TRBV28 and TRBJ1-5; D is ambiguous. The CDR3 sequence is 12 residues long. Trimming shortened V by 7 bases and J by 3 bases, and 7 bases separated the two germline ends. In germline, CDR1 is MDHEN, CDR2 SYDVKM. DNA of the CDR3: TGTGCCAGCAACTTGATCAATCAGCCCCAGCATTTT. Residues: CASNLINQPQHF.

Note on this clone: The junction departs from germline at one end; a sequencing error may be responsible. As DNA, the CDR3 is TGCAGCGTTGTGGGGGGGAACTCTGAAGCTTTCTTT. Its protein product is CSVVGGNSEAFF. V and J are TRBV29-1 and TRBJ1-1, with D possibly matching TRBD1 (5 bases). CDR1 and CDR2 from the germline V gene are SQVTM and ANQGSEA. The CDR3 consists of 12 residues.

The chain combines TRBV5-4 with TRBJ1-2; TRBD1 is a possible D gene (6 bases). The CDR3 loop spans 14 amino acids. CDR1 and CDR2 from the germline V gene are SGHNT and YYREEE (reference sequence). V lost 4 bases to trimming and J lost 2 bases, with 12 bases between them. Here the CDR3 DNA reads TGTGCCAGCAGCGCAGGGGTAGTAAACTATGGCTACACCTTC. It codes for CASSAGVVNYGYTF.

V is TRBV9 and J is TRBJ2-5, with TRBD1 as a possible D gene (6 bases). The CDR3 loop spans 17 amino acids. Per germline, CDR1 SGDLS and CDR2 YYNGEE. V was cut by 0 bases and J by 4 bases, with 19 bases left in between. The chain's CDR3 is CASSVGGMGAIVETQYF. The CDR3 region has the DNA TGTGCCAGCAGCGTAGGGGGTATGGGGGCGATTGTAGAGACCCAGTACTTC.

The rearrangement links TRBV4-3 to TRBJ1-6; D possibly corresponds to TRBD1 (5 bases). Germline V gene lookup returns CDR1 LGHNA and CDR2 YSLEER. The CDR3 length is 15 residues. The ends were cut back, 1 base at V and 8 bases at J, with 12 bases in the middle. This CDR3 is CASSQGDSYYSPLHF. The CDR3 DNA follows: TGCGCCAGCAGCCAAGGCGACAGCTACTATTCACCCCTCCACTTT.

A remark on this clone: The junction departs from the called germline gene at one end, perhaps through a read error. J is TRBJ1-1 and V is TRBV30, with D perhaps matching TRBD1 (6 bases). The CDR3 totals 12 residues. The germline gives CDR1 GTSNPN, CDR2 SVGIG (reference sequence). The CDR3 nucleotides read TGTGACTGGGGGGTGGGGGCAGAAGAAGCTTTCTTT. Protein sequence: CDWGVGAEEAFF.

This clone was seen a few times. CDR3 region: CASSPGPGLASDTQYF. In DNA form, the CDR3 reads TGTGCCAGCAGCCCAGGGCCGGGACTAGCGAGCGATACGCAGTATTTT. This sequence joins TRBV11-2 and TRBJ2-3; TRBD2 matches 10 bases. Trimming removed 5 bases from V and 6 bases from J; junction bases left unmatched: 11. The CDR3 consists of 16 residues. Germline V gene data show CDR1 as SGHAT and CDR2 as FQNNGV. Full variable domain (missing parts from reference TRBV11-2 and TRBJ2-3): EAGVAQSPRYKIIEKRQSVAFWCNPISGHATLYWYQQILGQGPKLLIQFQNNGVVDDSQLPKDRFSAERLKGVDSTLKIQPAKLEDSAVYLCASSPGPGLASDTQYFGPGTRLTVL.

The chain couples TRBV27 to TRBJ1-2, with D possibly TRBD1 on 5 matching bases. Trimming removed 4 bases from V and 8 bases from J, with 32 bases in between. This CDR3 has 19 residues. Per germline, CDR1 MNHEY and CDR2 SMNVEV (reference sequence). The chain's CDR3 is CASSSELGGTAPYRGGYTF. The CDR3 DNA is TGTGCCAGCAGTTCCGAACTGGGGGGGACTGCTCCATATAGAGGAGGCTACACCTTC.